Described below is a single T cell receptor (beta chain) sequence and its context. The antigen remains undetermined. The source of the sample is a study of T cell responses to AZD1222 COVID-19 vaccine. Study observations and caveats: Nearly half of the spike-specific TCRs reportedly recognize variant regions that carry no mutations. Increased Spike-specific TCR breadth and depth were observed after two AZD1222 doses. Regions 160-218 and 743-854 dominated among vaccine-associated CD4 TCRs spanning spike. White British people made up most donors, females outnumbered males, and clonal diversity was possibly underestimated.

Some clones are missing from TCRdb's copy, which holds only in-frame ones; the method was immunoSEQ multiplex PCR. The table has over 130,000 clones, around nine tenths seen once. This TCR derives from an adult who received the AZD1222 COVID-19 vaccine. Material: peripheral blood, obtained 28 days after the second AZD1222 dose.

The CDR3 nucleotides read TGTGCCAGTAGTAGGTTATTCGATGAAAAACTGTTTTTT. Translated, it gives CASSRLFDEKLFF. This chain joins TRBV19 and TRBJ1-4; D ambiguous. Germline V lookup: CDR1 LNHDA, CDR2 SQIVND (reference sequence). With 4 bases removed from V and 6 bases from J, the gap between germline ends came to 9 bases. CDR3 length equals 13 residues.